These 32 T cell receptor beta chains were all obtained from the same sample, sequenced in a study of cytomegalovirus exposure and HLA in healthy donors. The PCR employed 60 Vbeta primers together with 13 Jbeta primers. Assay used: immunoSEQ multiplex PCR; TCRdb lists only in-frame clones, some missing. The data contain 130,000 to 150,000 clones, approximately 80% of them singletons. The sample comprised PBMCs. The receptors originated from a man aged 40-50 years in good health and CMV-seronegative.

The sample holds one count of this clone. CDR3 nucleotides: TGTGCCAGCAGCCCCGGGGACAGCCTTAACTATGGCTACACCTTC. Residues: CASSPGDSLNYGYTF. V is TRBV9 and J is TRBJ1-2; 7 bases fit TRBD1. V was clipped by 4 bases and J by 1 base; unmatched bases: 7. The CDR3 loop spans 15 amino acids. The germline gives CDR1 SGDLS, CDR2 YYNGEE. The full variable domain, its missing parts supplied by reference TRBV9 and TRBJ1-2, is DSGVTQTPKHLITATGQRVTLRCSPRSGDLSVYWYQQSLDQGLQFLIQYYNGEERAKGNILERFSAQQFPDLHSELNLSSLELGDSALYFCASSPGDSLNYGYTFGSGTRLTVV.

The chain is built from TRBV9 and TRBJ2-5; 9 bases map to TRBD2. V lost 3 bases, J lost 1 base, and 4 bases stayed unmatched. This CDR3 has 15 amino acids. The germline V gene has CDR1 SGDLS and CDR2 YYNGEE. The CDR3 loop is CASSESGGPQETQYF. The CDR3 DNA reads TGTGCCAGCAGCGAGAGCGGGGGGCCCCAAGAGACCCAGTACTTC.

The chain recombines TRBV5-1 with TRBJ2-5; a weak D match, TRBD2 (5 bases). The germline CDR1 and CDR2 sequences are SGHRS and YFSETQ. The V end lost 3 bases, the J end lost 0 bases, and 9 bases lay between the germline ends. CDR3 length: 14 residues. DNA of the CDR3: TGCGCCAGCAGCTCGACTACCTACCAAGAGACCCAGTACTTC. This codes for CASSSTTYQETQYF.

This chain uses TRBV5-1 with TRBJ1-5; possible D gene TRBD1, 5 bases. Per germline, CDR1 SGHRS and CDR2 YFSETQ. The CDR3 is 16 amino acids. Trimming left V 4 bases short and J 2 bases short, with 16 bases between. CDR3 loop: CASSPGTPRGNQPQHF. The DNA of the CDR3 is TGCGCCAGCAGCCCCGGGACTCCCAGGGGCAATCAGCCCCAGCATTTT.

The CDR3 nucleotides read TGTGCTAGTGGCTCTCAGACAGGAAAAACAATTAATTCACCCCTCCACTTT. It translates to CASGSQTGKTINSPLHF. The chain links TRBV12-5 to TRBJ1-6, with D perhaps matching TRBD1 (6 bases). Germline assignment: CDR1 LGHNT and CDR2 FRNRAP. The V gene lost 6 bases and the J gene lost 6 bases, with 21 bases spanning the gap. The CDR3 length is 17 residues.

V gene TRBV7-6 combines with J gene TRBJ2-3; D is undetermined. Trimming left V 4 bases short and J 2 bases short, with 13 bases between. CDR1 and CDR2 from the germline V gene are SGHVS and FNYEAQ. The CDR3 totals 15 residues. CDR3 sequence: CASSSRQSYTDTQYF. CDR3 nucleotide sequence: TGTGCCAGCAGCTCGCGTCAATCTTACACAGATACGCAGTATTTT.

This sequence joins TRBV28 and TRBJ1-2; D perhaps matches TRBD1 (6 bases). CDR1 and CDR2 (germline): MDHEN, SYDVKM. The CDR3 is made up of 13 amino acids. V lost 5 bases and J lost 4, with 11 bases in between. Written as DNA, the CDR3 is TGTGCCAGCAGTGAGACAGGCCTCTATGGCTACACCTTC. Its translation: CASSETGLYGYTF.

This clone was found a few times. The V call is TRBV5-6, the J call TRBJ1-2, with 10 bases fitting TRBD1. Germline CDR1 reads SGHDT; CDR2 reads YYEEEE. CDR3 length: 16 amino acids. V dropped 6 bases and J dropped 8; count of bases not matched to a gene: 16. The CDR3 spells CASTRDRGWGTGGYTF. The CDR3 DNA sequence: TGTGCCAGCACCCGGGACAGGGGCTGGGGTACAGGAGGCTACACCTTC.

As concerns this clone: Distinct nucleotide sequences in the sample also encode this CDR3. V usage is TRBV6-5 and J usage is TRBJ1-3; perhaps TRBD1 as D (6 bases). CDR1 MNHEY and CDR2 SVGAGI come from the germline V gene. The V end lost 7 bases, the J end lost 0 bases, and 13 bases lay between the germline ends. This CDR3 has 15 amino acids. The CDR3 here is CASTSTGSSGNTIYF. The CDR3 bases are TGTGCCAGCACGTCTACAGGGAGCTCTGGAAACACCATATATTTT.

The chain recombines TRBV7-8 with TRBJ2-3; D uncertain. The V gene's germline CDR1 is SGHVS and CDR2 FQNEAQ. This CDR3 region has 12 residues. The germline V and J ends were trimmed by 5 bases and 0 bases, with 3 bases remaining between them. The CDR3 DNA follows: TGTGCCAGCAGCACTAGCACAGATACGCAGTATTTT. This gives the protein CASSTSTDTQYF. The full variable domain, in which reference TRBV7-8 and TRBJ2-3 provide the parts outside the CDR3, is GAGVSQSPRYKVAKRGQDVALRCDPISGHVSLFWYQQALGQGPEFLTYFQNEAQLDKSGLPSDRFFAERPEGSVSTLKIQRTQQEDSAVYLCASSTSTDTQYFGPGTRLTVL.

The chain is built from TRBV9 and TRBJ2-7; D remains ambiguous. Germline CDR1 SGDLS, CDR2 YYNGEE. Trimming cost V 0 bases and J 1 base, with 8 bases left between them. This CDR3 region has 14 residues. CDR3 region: CASSVAGLSYEQYF. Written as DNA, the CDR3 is TGTGCCAGCAGCGTAGCGGGTCTTTCCTACGAGCAGTACTTC.

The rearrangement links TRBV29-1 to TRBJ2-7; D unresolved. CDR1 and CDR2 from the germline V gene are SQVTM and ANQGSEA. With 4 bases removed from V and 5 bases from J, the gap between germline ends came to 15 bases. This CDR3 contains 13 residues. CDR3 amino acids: CSVARLTANEQYF. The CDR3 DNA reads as TGCAGCGTTGCGCGACTGACCGCGAACGAGCAGTACTTC.

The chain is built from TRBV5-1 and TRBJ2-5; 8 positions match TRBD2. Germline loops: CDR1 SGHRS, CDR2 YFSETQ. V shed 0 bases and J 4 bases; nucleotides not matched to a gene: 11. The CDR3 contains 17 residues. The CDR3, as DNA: TGCGCCAGCAGCTTGGGAGGAAGCGGGGGAGCAGCAGAGACCCAGTACTTC. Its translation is CASSLGGSGGAAETQYF.

CDR3 region: CASSIREDYGYTF. CDR3 nucleotides: TGTGCCAGTAGTATACGGGAAGACTATGGCTACACCTTC. The chain uses TRBV19 and TRBJ1-2, with D unclear. CDR3 length: 13 amino acids. The V end lost 2 bases, the J end lost 3 bases, and 7 bases lay between the germline ends. From germline, CDR1 is LNHDA and CDR2 SQIVND (reference sequence).

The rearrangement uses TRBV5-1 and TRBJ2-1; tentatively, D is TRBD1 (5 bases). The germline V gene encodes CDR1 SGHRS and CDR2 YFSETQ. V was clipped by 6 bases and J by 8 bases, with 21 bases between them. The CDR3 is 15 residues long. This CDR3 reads CASTALITARDEQFF. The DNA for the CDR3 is TGCGCCAGCACCGCTTTAATTACAGCCAGGGATGAGCAGTTCTTC.

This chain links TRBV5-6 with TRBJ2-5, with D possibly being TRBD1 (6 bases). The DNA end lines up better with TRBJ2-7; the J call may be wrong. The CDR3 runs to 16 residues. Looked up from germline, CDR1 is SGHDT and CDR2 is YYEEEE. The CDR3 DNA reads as TGTGCCAGCAGCTTGGCCGGAACAGGGTCTACCTACGAGCAGTACTTC. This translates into CASSLAGTGSTYEQYF.

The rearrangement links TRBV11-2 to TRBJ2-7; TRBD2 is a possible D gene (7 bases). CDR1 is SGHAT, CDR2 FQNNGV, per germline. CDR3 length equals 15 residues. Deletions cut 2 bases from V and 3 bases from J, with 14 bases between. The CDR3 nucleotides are TGTGCCAGCAGCTTAAACGCGGGGGCCCTCTACGAGCAGTACTTC. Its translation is CASSLNAGALYEQYF.

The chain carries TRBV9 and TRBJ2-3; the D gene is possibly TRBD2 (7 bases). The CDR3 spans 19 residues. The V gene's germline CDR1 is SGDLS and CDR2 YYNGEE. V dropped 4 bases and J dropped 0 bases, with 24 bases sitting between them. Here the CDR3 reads CASSTQRGGAAVSTDTQYF. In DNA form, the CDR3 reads TGTGCCAGCAGCACACAGCGAGGGGGGGCGGCCGTTAGCACAGATACGCAGTATTTT. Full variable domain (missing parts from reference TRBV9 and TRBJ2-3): DSGVTQTPKHLITATGQRVTLRCSPRSGDLSVYWYQQSLDQGLQFLIQYYNGEERAKGNILERFSAQQFPDLHSELNLSSLELGDSALYFCASSTQRGGAAVSTDTQYFGPGTRLTVL.

Here the CDR3 reads CASSSIAGQGAYEQYF. The CDR3 DNA reads as TGTGCCAGCAGTTCCATCGCGGGACAGGGGGCTTACGAGCAGTACTTC. The gene calls are TRBV28 and TRBJ2-7; 12 nucleotides agree with TRBD1. The CDR3 sequence is 16 residues long. Germline V gene data show CDR1 as MDHEN and CDR2 as SYDVKM. Losses at the gene ends were 4 bases for V and 4 bases for J; bases not matched to a gene: 8.

This CDR3 reads CASSSGTGYGELFF. CDR3 nucleotide sequence: TGTGCCAGCAGTTCCGGGACAGGGTATGGGGAGCTGTTTTTT. The chain carries TRBV6-1 and TRBJ2-2; 9 nucleotides agree with TRBD1. Germline V gene sequence: CDR1 MNHNS, CDR2 SASEGT. V was pared by 5 bases and J by 8 bases, with 6 bases of the junction left unmatched. CDR3 length: 14 residues.

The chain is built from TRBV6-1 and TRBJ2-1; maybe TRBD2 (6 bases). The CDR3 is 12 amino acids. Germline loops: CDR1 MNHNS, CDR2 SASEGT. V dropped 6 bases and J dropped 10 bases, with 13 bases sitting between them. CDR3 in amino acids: CASRDYPGEQFF. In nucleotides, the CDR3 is TGTGCCAGCAGGGACTACCCCGGGGAGCAGTTCTTC.

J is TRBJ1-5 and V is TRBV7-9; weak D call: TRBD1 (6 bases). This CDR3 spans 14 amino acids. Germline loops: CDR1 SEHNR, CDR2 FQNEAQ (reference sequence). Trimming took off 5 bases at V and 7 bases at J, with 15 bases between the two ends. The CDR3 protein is CASSLRDTLQPQHF. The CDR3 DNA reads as TGTGCCAGCAGCCTCCGGGACACGTTACAGCCCCAGCATTTT.

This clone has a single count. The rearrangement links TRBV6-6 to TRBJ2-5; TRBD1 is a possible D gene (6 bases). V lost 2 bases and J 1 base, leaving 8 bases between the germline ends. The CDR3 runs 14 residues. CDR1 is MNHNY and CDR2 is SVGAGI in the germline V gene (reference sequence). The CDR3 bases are TGTGCCAGCAGTTACCCGACAGGCCAAGAGACCCAGTACTTC. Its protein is CASSYPTGQETQYF.

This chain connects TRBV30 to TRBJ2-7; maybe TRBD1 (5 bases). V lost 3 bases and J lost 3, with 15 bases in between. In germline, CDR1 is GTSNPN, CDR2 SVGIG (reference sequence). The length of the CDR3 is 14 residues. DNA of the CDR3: TGTGCCTGGAGGTCAGGGTTCTCTCTCTACGAGCAGTACTTC. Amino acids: CAWRSGFSLYEQYF.

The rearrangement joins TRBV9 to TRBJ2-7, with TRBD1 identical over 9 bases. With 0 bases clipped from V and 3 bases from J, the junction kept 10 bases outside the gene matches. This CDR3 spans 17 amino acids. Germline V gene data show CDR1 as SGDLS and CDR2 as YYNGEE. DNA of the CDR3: TGTGCCAGCAGCGTAGGGGTTCGGACAGGGGTAGTCTACGAGCAGTACTTC. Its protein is CASSVGVRTGVVYEQYF. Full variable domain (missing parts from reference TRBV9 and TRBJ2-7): DSGVTQTPKHLITATGQRVTLRCSPRSGDLSVYWYQQSLDQGLQFLIQYYNGEERAKGNILERFSAQQFPDLHSELNLSSLELGDSALYFCASSVGVRTGVVYEQYFGPGTRLTVT.

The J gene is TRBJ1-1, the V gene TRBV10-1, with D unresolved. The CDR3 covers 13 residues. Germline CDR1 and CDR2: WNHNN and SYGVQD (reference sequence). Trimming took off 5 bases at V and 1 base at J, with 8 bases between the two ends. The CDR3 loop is CASSSKPNTEAFF. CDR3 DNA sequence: TGCGCCAGCAGTTCCAAGCCGAACACTGAAGCTTTCTTT.

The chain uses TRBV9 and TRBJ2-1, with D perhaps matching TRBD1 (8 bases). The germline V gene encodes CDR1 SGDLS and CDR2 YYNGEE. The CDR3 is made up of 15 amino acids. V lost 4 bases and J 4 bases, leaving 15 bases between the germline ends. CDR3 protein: CASSIQGGLYNEQFF. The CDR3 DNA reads TGTGCCAGCAGCATACAGGGGGGGCTATACAATGAGCAGTTCTTC.

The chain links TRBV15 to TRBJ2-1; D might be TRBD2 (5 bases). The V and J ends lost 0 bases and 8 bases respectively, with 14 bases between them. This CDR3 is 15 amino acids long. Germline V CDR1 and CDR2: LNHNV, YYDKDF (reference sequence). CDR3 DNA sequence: TGTGCCACCAGCAGAGATAATCGGGGTGGGGATGAGCAGTTCTTC. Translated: CATSRDNRGGDEQFF.

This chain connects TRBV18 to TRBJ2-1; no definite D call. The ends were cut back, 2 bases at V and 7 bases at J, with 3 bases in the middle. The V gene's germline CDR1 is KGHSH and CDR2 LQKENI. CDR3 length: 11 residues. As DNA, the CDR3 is TGTGCCAGCTCACCAGCGAATGAGCAGTTCTTC. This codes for CASSPANEQFF.

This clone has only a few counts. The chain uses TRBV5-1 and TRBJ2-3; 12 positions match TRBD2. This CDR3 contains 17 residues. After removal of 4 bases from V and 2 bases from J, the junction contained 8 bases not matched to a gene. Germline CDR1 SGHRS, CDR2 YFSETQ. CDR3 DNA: TGCGCCAGCAGCCAAAGACTAGCGGGGGCCTACACAGATACGCAGTATTTT. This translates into CASSQRLAGAYTDTQYF.

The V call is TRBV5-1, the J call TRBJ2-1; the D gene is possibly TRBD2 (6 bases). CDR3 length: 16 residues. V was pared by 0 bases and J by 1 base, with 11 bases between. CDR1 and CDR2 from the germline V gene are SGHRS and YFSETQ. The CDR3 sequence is CASSLGLGSSYNEQFF. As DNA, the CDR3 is TGCGCCAGCAGCTTGGGACTAGGGAGTTCCTACAATGAGCAGTTCTTC.

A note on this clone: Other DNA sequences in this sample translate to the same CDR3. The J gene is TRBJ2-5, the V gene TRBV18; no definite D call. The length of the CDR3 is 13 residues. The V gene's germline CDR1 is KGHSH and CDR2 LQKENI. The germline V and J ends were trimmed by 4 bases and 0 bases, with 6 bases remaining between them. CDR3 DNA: TGTGCCAGCTCACTACAGAACCAAGAGACCCAGTACTTC. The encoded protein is CASSLQNQETQYF.